The 25 T cell receptor beta chains listed next were all sequenced from one sample in a study of blood T cells in healthy people across ages. A J-beta primer mix and a sample-barcoded 5' primer were used in a second PCR of about 7 to 12 cycles. MiXCR was run by TCRdb on the 5' RACE reads, yielding one entry per CDR3 protein. The data show around 900,000 distinct CDR3 sequences, more than 25% seen once. The sequenced sample was blood. Every receptor here comes from a woman over 75 in good health.

A remark on this clonotype: Since a much larger clone is just one base distant, this may be a read error. The chain's CDR3 is CASSLGGGIEAQYF. The CDR3 nucleotides are TGTGCCAGCAGCTTAGGAGGGGGCATCGAGGCCCAGTACTTC. The chain uses TRBV7-8 and TRBJ2-7; 7 positions match TRBD1. The trim removed 1 base at V and 10 bases at J, leaving 10 bases unmatched. There are 14 residues in the CDR3. The germline CDR1 and CDR2 sequences are SGHVS and FQNEAQ.

This CDR3 is CASRDPGQASNQPQHF. The CDR3 nucleotides are TGTGCCAGCCGGGATCCGGGGCAGGCAAGCAATCAGCCCCAGCATTTT. The chain is built from TRBV6-2 or TRBV6-3 and TRBJ1-5; maybe TRBD1 (5 bases). V was clipped by 8 bases and J by 1 base, with 18 bases between them. Germline CDR1 and CDR2: MNHEY and SVGEGT. CDR3 length equals 16 residues.

This clonotype occurred a few times. The rearrangement joins TRBV6-5 to TRBJ1-1; no clear D. The CDR3 runs to 15 residues. CDR1 and CDR2 (germline): MNHEY, SVGAGI. V gave up 0 bases and J gave up 0 bases, with 8 bases separating them. This CDR3 reads CASSYSAMMNTEAFF. The CDR3 region has the DNA TGTGCCAGCAGTTACTCGGCTATGATGAACACTGAAGCTTTCTTT.

This chain links TRBV2 with TRBJ2-3; 10 nucleotides line up with TRBD2. The V gene's germline CDR1 is SNHLY and CDR2 FYNNEI. The CDR3 totals 15 residues. Trimming cost V 4 bases and J 6 bases; bases outside gene matches: 7. Here the CDR3 DNA reads TGTGCCAGCAGTGCCGGGACTAGCGCCGTTGATACGCAGTATTTT. This encodes CASSAGTSAVDTQYF. Supplemented by reference TRBV2 and TRBJ2-3, the full variable domain reads EPEVTQTPSHQVTQMGQEVILRCVPISNHLYFYWYRQILGQKVEFLVSFYNNEISEKSEIFDDQFSVERPDGSNFTLKIRSTKLEDSAMYFCASSAGTSAVDTQYFGPGTRLTVL.

Details on this clonotype: A single base separates this from a much larger clone, so it may be a read error. V is TRBV4-3 and J is TRBJ2-4, with 10 bases matching TRBD1. The CDR3 length is 14 residues. Germline V gene sequence: CDR1 LGHNA, CDR2 YSLEER. CDR3 sequence (DNA): TGCGCCTGCAGCCAAGAAGGACAGGGGGAGTTGCAGTACTTC. Translated, it gives CACSQEGQGELQYF.

This chain joins TRBV4-2 and TRBJ2-7; 9 nucleotides line up with TRBD2. The tail of the sequence fits TRBJ2-5 better, so the J call may be wrong. The CDR3 runs to 18 residues. Germline V lookup: CDR1 LGHNA, CDR2 YNFKEQ. In DNA, the CDR3 is TGTGCCAGCAGCCAAGCAGCGAGTAGCGGGAGAGTAGAGGAGACCCAGTACTTC. Protein: CASSQAASSGRVEETQYF.

In regard to this clonotype: One end of the junction is discordant with germline, which a read error may explain. V and J are TRBV20-1 and TRBJ1-5, with 8 bases fitting TRBD1. The CDR3 has 15 residues. Looked up from germline, CDR1 is DFQATT and CDR2 is SNEGSKA (reference sequence). The CDR3 here is CSARETRGQIQPRHF. The CDR3 DNA is TGCAGTGCTAGAGAAACCAGGGGGCAGATTCAGCCCCGGCATTTT.

This clonotype was counted at least ten times. The chain combines TRBV7-2 with TRBJ2-1, with TRBD2 identical over 15 bases. The V gene end was trimmed by 5 bases and the J gene end by 0 bases; junction bases not matched to a gene: 8. The germline CDR1 and CDR2 sequences are SGHTA and FQGNSA. The CDR3 contains 19 residues. CDR3 amino acids: CASSPPGLAGGSSYNEQFF. Written as DNA, the CDR3 is TGTGCCAGCAGCCCCCCGGGACTAGCGGGGGGCAGCTCCTACAATGAGCAGTTCTTC.

On this clonotype: This clone may be a read error of a much larger clone one base away. The CDR3 region has the DNA TGTGCCAGCAGCGTCTGGGTCTTAGCGGGATACAATGAGCAGTTCTTC. This encodes CASSVWVLAGYNEQFF. The chain employs TRBV7-9 and TRBJ2-1; 8 bases map to TRBD2. Per the germline V gene, CDR1 is SEHNR and CDR2 is FQNEAQ (reference sequence). This CDR3 is built from 16 residues. V lost 5 bases and J lost 4; bases outside the gene matches: 10.

The V gene is TRBV11-2, the J gene TRBJ1-1, with 7 bases aligning to TRBD1. V lost 6 bases and J lost 5; bases outside the gene matches: 6. The CDR3 length is 13 residues. Germline V CDR1 and CDR2: SGHAT, FQNNGV. The CDR3, as DNA: TGTGCCAGCAGTACAGGGGTTGGGACTGAAGCTTTCTTT. Translated: CASSTGVGTEAFF.

This clonotype was detected ten times or more. V is TRBV7-8 and J is TRBJ1-2; D not certain. Germline lookup yields CDR1 SGHVS and CDR2 FQNEAQ. This CDR3 spans 14 amino acids. V shed 3 bases and J shed 7 bases, with 15 bases lying between them. The CDR3 loop reads CASSLSGDSLGYTF. CDR3 in DNA: TGTGCCAGCAGCTTGTCTGGCGATTCCCTTGGCTACACCTTC. The full variable domain, completed using reference TRBV7-8 and TRBJ1-2, is GAGVSQSPRYKVAKRGQDVALRCDPISGHVSLFWYQQALGQGPEFLTYFQNEAQLDKSGLPSDRFFAERPEGSVSTLKIQRTQQEDSAVYLCASSLSGDSLGYTFGSGTRLTVV.

In this sample, this clonotype turned up many times. This chain links TRBV20-1 with TRBJ2-6; perhaps D is TRBD1 or TRBD2 (5 bases each). The V end was cut by 8 bases, the J end by 0 bases, with 17 bases between. The CDR3 consists of 16 residues. Germline CDR1 reads DFQATT; CDR2 reads SNEGSKA (reference sequence). The CDR3 is CSSDGTSLSGANVLTF. DNA of the CDR3: TGCAGTAGCGACGGGACCTCCCTCTCTGGGGCCAACGTCCTGACTTTC.

Concerning this clonotype itself: A much larger clone differs by one base, so this may be a read error. The V and J genes are TRBV12-3 or TRBV12-4 and TRBJ2-6; a weak D match, TRBD1 (5 bases). This CDR3 comprises 16 residues. The CDR3 here is CASSFQTGSGANVRTF. The CDR3 DNA reads TGTGCCAGCAGTTTCCAGACGGGCTCTGGGGCCAACGTCCGGACTTTC.

This clonotype was counted at least ten times. V usage is TRBV28 and J usage is TRBJ2-7; 9 bases match TRBD2. The CDR3 runs to 16 residues. Germline CDR1 MDHEN, CDR2 SYDVKM. The ends lost 4 bases at V and 0 bases at J; junction bases unmatched: 7. The CDR3 region is CASSSASGVFSYEQYF. For the CDR3, the DNA is TGTGCCAGCAGTTCTGCTAGCGGGGTCTTCTCCTACGAGCAGTACTTC.

Concerning this clonotype itself: One base away lies a much larger clone, so this may be a sequencing read error. The chain joins TRBV5-1 to TRBJ2-1, with D hard to call. Germline V gene sequence: CDR1 SGHRS, CDR2 YFSETQ. Trimming pared 0 bases from V and 13 bases from J, leaving 17 bases between. This CDR3 region has 14 residues. In nucleotides, the CDR3 is TGCGCCAGCAGCTTGGTTCCCGCCCCAGAGACCCAGTTCTTC. Translating it yields CASSLVPAPETQFF.

For this clonotype: Since a much larger clone is just one base distant, this may be a read error. The chain links TRBV10-3 to TRBJ2-7, with a weak D call TRBD1 (7 bases). Per the germline V gene, CDR1 is ENHRY and CDR2 is SYGVKD. This CDR3 has 14 amino acids. Trimming stripped 10 bases from V and 2 bases from J, with 18 bases between. The CDR3 region has the DNA TGTGCCACCAAGGTGGCAGGGGGGCCCTACGAGCAGTACTTC. This translates into CATKVAGGPYEQYF.

This clonotype came up many times. The gene calls are TRBV7-2 and TRBJ2-3, with a weak D call TRBD2 (6 bases). Trimming pared 5 bases from V and 0 bases from J, leaving 15 bases between. The length of the CDR3 is 16 residues. Germline V gives CDR1 SGHTA, CDR2 FQGNSA. The CDR3 sequence is CASSPQWGRSTDTQYF. The CDR3 bases are TGTGCCAGCAGCCCCCAGTGGGGGAGGAGCACAGATACGCAGTATTTT.

Of note for this clonotype: The junction departs from germline at one end; a sequencing error may be responsible. The chain employs TRBV2 and TRBJ1-2; D unresolved. The CDR3 is made up of 8 amino acids. Germline V gives CDR1 SNHLY, CDR2 FYNNEI. CDR3 residues: CVSKGYTF. The CDR3 nucleotides are TGTGTCAGCAAGGGCTACACCTTC.

On this clonotype itself: Sequence at one end of the junction differs from germline and may be a read error. V and J are TRBV5-1 and TRBJ2-2, with 7 bases identical to TRBD2. Germline CDR1 SGHRS, CDR2 YFSETQ. The CDR3 runs to 15 residues. The CDR3 protein is CASSLSGGNTGERFF. In DNA form, the CDR3 reads TGCGCCAGCAGCTTATCCGGGGGGAACACCGGGGAGCGGTTTTTT.

The J gene is TRBJ2-2, the V gene TRBV3-1, with 7 positions matching TRBD2. There are 16 residues in the CDR3. Germline trimming cut 7 bases from V and 1 base from J; bases unmatched to any gene: 9. The germline V gene encodes CDR1 LGHDT and CDR2 YNNKEL (reference sequence). CDR3 in DNA: TGTGCCAGCACCAGGAGGGTAGCGGGGAACACCGGGGAGCTGTTTTTT. Residues: CASTRRVAGNTGELFF.

This clonotype has at least ten counts. The rearrangement uses TRBV6-2 or TRBV6-3 and TRBJ2-1; TRBD1 aligns across 8 bases. The CDR3 contains 14 residues. With 6 bases clipped from V and 9 bases from J, the junction kept 10 bases outside the gene matches. The germline V gene has CDR1 MNHEY and CDR2 SVGEGT. The CDR3 spells CASSLGQGLSEQFF. As DNA, the CDR3 is TGTGCCAGCAGCCTCGGACAGGGTTTGAGTGAGCAGTTCTTC.

The table lists this clonotype with many counts. This chain connects TRBV4-2 to TRBJ1-6; D uncertain. V was shortened by 0 bases and J by 2 bases, with 14 bases between the two germline ends. The CDR3 consists of 18 residues. Germline assignment: CDR1 LGHNA and CDR2 YNFKEQ. The CDR3 here is CASSQENPDVTYNSPLHF. For the CDR3, the DNA is TGTGCCAGCAGCCAAGAAAACCCAGACGTGACCTATAATTCACCCCTCCACTTT.

This clonotype was seen many times. This sequence joins TRBV20-1 and TRBJ2-3, with TRBD1 identical over 10 bases. J gave up 7 bases and V 6 bases, and 7 bases lay outside the gene matches. The CDR3 extends over 13 amino acids. The germline V gene has CDR1 DFQATT and CDR2 SNEGSKA (reference sequence). The CDR3 is CSADRQGAYTQYF. DNA for the CDR3: TGCAGTGCAGACCGACAGGGGGCTTATACGCAGTATTTT.

This clonotype has a single count. The rearrangement uses TRBV5-1 and TRBJ2-6; D remains unclear. CDR1 and CDR2 from the germline V gene are SGHRS and YFSETQ. Trimming cost V 4 bases and J 0 bases, with 8 bases left between them. The CDR3 length is 15 residues. CDR3 in amino acids: CASSQGLSGANVLTF. Written as DNA, the CDR3 is TGCGCCAGCAGCCAAGGGCTCTCTGGGGCCAACGTCCTGACTTTC.

Comments on this clonotype: Mismatch with germline at one junction end may stem from a read error. The chain uses TRBV20-1 and TRBJ2-6, with TRBD1 as a possible D gene (5 bases). Per the germline V gene, CDR1 is DFQATT and CDR2 is SNEGSKA (reference sequence). This CDR3 is built from 14 residues. The CDR3 DNA sequence: TGCAGTGCTAGAGACAGGGCTGGGGCCCACGTCCTGACTTTC. Translating it yields CSARDRAGAHVLTF.